This T cell receptor beta chain was identified during a study of regulatory T cells in long-lasting Graves disease. iRepertoire HTBI primers and Arm-PCR of CDR3 regions built TCR beta libraries. Each CDR3 protein gets one entry after TCRdb re-called the multiplex PCR reads with MiXCR. The data contain about 660,000 distinct CDR3 sequences, 25% to 35% of them singletons. The CDR3 is 13 amino acids. Germline V gene data show CDR1 as SEHNR and CDR2 as FQNEAQ (reference sequence). Time point defined: persistent/refractory GD, antithyroid drugs over 5 years with positive TRAb. Isolated PBMC RNA provided the starting material for the TCR library. Concerning this clonotype: A junction end diverges from the germline sequence, so it may reflect a read error.

This chain links TRBV7-9 with TRBJ1-1; D ambiguous. The clonotype comes from a female donor with Graves disease. This specimen consisted of peripheral blood mononuclear cells (PBMCs), obtained when the disease was refractory, from a patient treated with antithyroid drugs. The CDR3: CAGSSWVNTEAFF. The CDR3 region has the DNA TGTGCCGGCAGCTCCTGGGTGAACACTGAAGCTTTCTTT.